This entry describes one T cell receptor beta chain. The antigen remains unidentified. Produced via immunoSEQ multiplex PCR; TCRdb's table is partial and in-frame only. The sample yields fewer than 50,000 clones, roughly 80% seen once. This sample stems from a study of T cell responses to AZD1222 COVID-19 vaccine. Study-wide findings and caveats: Donors skewed white British and female; clonal diversity was possibly underestimated.

The CDR3 has 15 residues. Germline V CDR1 and CDR2: MNHEY, SMNVEV (reference sequence). Trimming left V 2 bases short and J 7 bases short, with 15 bases between. The V gene is TRBV27, the J gene TRBJ1-5; D is unclear. Source: peripheral blood, taken on day 0 of AZD1222 vaccination. This TCR was recovered from an adult in good health. For the CDR3, the DNA is TGTGCCAGCAGTTTAGGGCTCCCGGTCGGGCAGCCCCAGCATTTT. Translating it yields CASSLGLPVGQPQHF.